Sequencing of this T cell receptor (beta chain) was carried out in a study of Ad26.COV2.S vaccination and SARS-CoV-2 variants. Sequenced by immunoSEQ multiplex PCR; TCRdb stores in-frame clones only, minus some. Among some 320,000 clones, around four fifths were seen once, and the ten largest hold 2.1%. This CDR3 is 14 amino acids long. Per the germline V gene, CDR1 is PRHDT and CDR2 is FYEKMQ (reference sequence). V shed 2 bases, J shed 9 bases, and the junction held 4 bases outside the gene matches. As to treatment: over 15 received Ad26.COV2.S at low or high dose, single or two shots; roughly five received placebo; per-sample allocation not given. Day 63 following the first vaccine or placebo injection was when the samples were taken.

The sample in question was peripheral blood, obtained in a trial of Ad26.COV2.S vaccine versus placebo. The TCR comes from a person between 18 and 60 years old who received the Ad26.COV2.S COVID-19 vaccine or a placebo. V and J are TRBV13 and TRBJ1-6; 7 bases fit TRBD1. CDR3 nucleotide sequence: TGTGCCAGCAGCTTATTCACAGGGGTTTCACCCCTCCACTTT. Its protein is CASSLFTGVSPLHF. The full variable domain, rest sourced from reference TRBV13 and TRBJ1-6, is AAGVIQSPRHLIKEKRETATLKCYPIPRHDTVYWYQQGPGQDPQFLISFYEKMQSDKGSIPDRFSAQQFSDYHSELNMSSLELGDSALYFCASSLFTGVSPLHFGNGTRLTVT.